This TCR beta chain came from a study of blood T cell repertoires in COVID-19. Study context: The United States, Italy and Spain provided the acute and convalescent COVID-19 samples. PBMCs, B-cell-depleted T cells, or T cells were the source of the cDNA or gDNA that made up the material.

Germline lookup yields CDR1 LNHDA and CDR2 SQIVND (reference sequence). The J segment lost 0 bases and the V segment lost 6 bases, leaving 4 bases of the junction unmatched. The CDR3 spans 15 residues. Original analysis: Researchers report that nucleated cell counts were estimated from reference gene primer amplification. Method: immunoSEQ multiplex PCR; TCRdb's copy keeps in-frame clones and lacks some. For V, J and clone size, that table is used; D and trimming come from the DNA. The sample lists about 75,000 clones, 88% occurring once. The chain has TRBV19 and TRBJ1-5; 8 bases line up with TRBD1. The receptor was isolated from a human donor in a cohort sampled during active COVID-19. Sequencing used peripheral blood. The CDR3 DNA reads TGTGCCAGTAGCTGGACAGGGAATAGCAATCAGCCCCAGCATTTT. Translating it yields CASSWTGNSNQPQHF.